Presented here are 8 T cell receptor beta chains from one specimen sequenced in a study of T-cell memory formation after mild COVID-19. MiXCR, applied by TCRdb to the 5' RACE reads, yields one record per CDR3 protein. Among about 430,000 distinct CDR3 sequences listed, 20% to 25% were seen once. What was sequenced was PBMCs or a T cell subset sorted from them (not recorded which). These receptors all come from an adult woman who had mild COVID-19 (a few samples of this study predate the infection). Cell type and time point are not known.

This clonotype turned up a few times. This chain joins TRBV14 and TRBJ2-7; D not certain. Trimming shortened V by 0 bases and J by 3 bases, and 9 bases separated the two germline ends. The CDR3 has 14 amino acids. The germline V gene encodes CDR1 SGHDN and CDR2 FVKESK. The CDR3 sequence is CASSQESGYYEQYF. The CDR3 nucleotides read TGTGCCAGCAGCCAAGAGTCAGGATACTACGAGCAGTACTTC.

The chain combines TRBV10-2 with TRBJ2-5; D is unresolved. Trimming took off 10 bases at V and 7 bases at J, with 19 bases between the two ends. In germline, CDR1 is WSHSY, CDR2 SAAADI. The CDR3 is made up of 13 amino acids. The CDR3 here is CATLSLGLRTQYF. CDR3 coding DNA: TGCGCCACCCTATCTTTGGGATTAAGGACCCAGTACTTC.

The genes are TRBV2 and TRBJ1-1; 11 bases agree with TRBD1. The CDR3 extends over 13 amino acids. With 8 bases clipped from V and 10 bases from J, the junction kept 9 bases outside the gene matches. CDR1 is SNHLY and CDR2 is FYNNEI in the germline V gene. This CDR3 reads CASRDRGSWLAFF. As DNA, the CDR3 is TGTGCCAGCCGGGACAGGGGGTCCTGGCTAGCTTTCTTT.

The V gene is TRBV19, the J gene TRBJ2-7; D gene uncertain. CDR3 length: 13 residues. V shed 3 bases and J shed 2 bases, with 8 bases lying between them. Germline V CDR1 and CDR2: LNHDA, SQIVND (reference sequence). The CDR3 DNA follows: TGTGCCAGTAGTATCTCTGCCACCTACGAGCAGTACTTC. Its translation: CASSISATYEQYF.

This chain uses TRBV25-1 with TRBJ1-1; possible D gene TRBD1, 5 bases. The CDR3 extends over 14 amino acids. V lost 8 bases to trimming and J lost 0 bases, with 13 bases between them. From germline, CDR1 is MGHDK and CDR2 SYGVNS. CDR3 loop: CASQGRLVNTEAFF. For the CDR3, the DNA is TGTGCCAGCCAGGGACGCCTGGTGAACACTGAAGCTTTCTTT. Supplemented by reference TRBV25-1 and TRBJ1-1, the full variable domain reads EADIYQTPRYLVIGTGKKITLECSQTMGHDKMYWYQQDPGMELHLIHYSYGVNSTEKGDLSSESTVSRIRTEHFPLTLESARPSHTSQYLCASQGRLVNTEAFFGQGTRLTVV.

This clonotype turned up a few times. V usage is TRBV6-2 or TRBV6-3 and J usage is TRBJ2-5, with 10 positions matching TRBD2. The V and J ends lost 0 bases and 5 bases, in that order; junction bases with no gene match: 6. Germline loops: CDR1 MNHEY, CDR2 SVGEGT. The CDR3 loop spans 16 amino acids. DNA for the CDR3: TGTGCCAGCAGTTACTCGCAGCGGGAGGGCCCCGAGACCCAGTACTTC. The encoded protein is CASSYSQREGPETQYF.

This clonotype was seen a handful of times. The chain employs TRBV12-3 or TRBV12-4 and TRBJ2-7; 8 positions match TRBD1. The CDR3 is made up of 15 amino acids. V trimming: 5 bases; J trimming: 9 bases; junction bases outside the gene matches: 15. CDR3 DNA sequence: TGTGCCAGCAGTACCGGGACAGGAATCCCCTTGGGGCAGTACTTC. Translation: CASSTGTGIPLGQYF.

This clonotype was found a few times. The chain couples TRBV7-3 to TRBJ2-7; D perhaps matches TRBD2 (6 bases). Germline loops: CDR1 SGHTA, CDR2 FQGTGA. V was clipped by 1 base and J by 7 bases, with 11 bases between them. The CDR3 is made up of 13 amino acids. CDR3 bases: TGTGCCAGCAGCTTAAGTCGGGGGAAAGAGCAGTACTTC. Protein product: CASSLSRGKEQYF.